Listed below are T cell receptor beta chains from one sample, sequenced in a study of blood T cell repertoires in COVID-19. The assay was immunoSEQ multiplex PCR, and TCRdb's table has in-frame clones only and misses some. This table has roughly 77,000 clones, around four fifths appearing once. Sequencing was performed on peripheral blood. These receptors originate from a man aged 55 to 69 with COVID-19, enrolled during active disease. Each CDR3 is given with its conserved first and last residue. The D gene is left open where the match is weak. A row's size may be missing; if present it is once, few, many or a size class.

D	size	J	V	CDR3	DNA
TRBD1	.	TRBJ2-5	TRBV7-9	CASSPGRQGKETQYF	TGTGCCAGCAGCCCCGGGAGACAGGGGAAAGAGACCCAGTACTTC
.	few	TRBJ2-5	TRBV11-2	CASSPLLEGGETQYF	TGTGCCAGCAGCCCTCTATTGGAGGGGGGGGAGACCCAGTACTTC
.	.	TRBJ1-2	TRBV28	CASPKSGGYGYTF	TGTGCCAGCCCTAAATCAGGAGGGTATGGCTACACCTTC
TRBD1	.	TRBJ2-7	TRBV11-2	CASSSMPGTEESYEQYF	TGTGCCAGCAGCTCCATGCCCGGGACAGAAGAATCCTACGAGCAGTACTTC
.	.	TRBJ2-1	TRBV7-6	CASSFSPDRYNEQFF	TGTGCCAGCAGCTTTTCCCCCGATCGGTACAATGAGCAGTTCTTC
.	.	TRBJ1-1	TRBV5-6	CASSLTRANMNTEAFF	TGTGCCAGCAGCTTGACGCGGGCAAACATGAACACTGAAGCTTTCTTT
TRBD2	.	TRBJ2-7	TRBV7-3	CASSLMGLVSYEQYF	TGTGCCAGCAGCCTAATGGGACTAGTTTCTTACGAGCAGTACTTC
.	.	TRBJ1-5	TRBV4-1	CASSAGVSGQPQHF	TGCGCCAGCAGCGCAGGGGTCTCGGGTCAGCCCCAGCATTTT
TRBD2	.	TRBJ2-1	TRBV7-2	CASSLVRLAVYNEQFF	TGTGCCAGCAGCTTAGTCCGGCTAGCGGTTTACAATGAGCAGTTCTTC
.	.	TRBJ2-5	TRBV14	CASSQRGRDATQYF	TGTGCCAGCAGCCAGCGGGGACGCGATGCGACCCAGTACTTC
TRBD2	medium-sized	TRBJ2-7	TRBV19	CASSNLADPYEQYF	TGTGCCAGTAGCAATCTAGCGGATCCCTACGAGCAGTACTTC
TRBD1	.	TRBJ2-3	TRBV5-1	CASSGRTGGTDTQYF	TGCGCCAGCAGCGGTCGAACAGGGGGCACAGATACGCAGTATTTT
TRBD2	.	TRBJ2-7	TRBV4-2	CASSQESQRTSYYEQYF	TGTGCCAGCAGCCAAGAAAGTCAAAGGACTAGCTACTACGAGCAGTACTTC
.	.	TRBJ2-2	TRBV9	CASNRRGENTGELFF	TGTGCCAGCAACCGTAGAGGTGAAAACACCGGGGAGCTGTTTTTT
.	.	TRBJ1-6	TRBV19	CASRGYRSSPSPLHF	TGTGCCAGTAGGGGGTACAGGTCCTCCCCATCACCCCTCCACTTT
.	.	TRBJ2-3	TRBV9	CASSVLGGADTQYF	TGTGCCAGCAGCGTCTTAGGGGGGGCAGATACGCAGTATTTT
.	.	TRBJ2-3	TRBV19	CASSIQLQEDTQYF	TGTGCCAGTAGTATCCAACTACAGGAAGACACGCAGTATTTT
TRBD1	.	TRBJ1-5	TRBV6-5	CASNLGQINQPQHF	TGTGCCAGCAACCTGGGACAGATCAATCAGCCCCAGCATTTT
.	.	TRBJ2-7	TRBV11-1	CASSFPASSEQYF	TGTGCCAGCAGCTTCCCGGCTAGTAGCGAGCAGTACTTC
.	.	TRBJ1-3	TRBV10-2	CASSDYGGYGNTIYF	TGCGCCAGCAGTGATTACGGGGGGTATGGAAACACCATATATTTT
.	.	TRBJ1-6	TRBV6-5	CASMLRGPSSPLHF	TGTGCCAGCATGCTCAGGGGACCGAGTTCACCCCTCCACTTT
.	few	TRBJ1-3	TRBV5-1	CASSLAGIDTIYF	TGCGCCAGCAGCTTGGCAGGGATCGACACCATATATTTT
.	.	TRBJ1-5	TRBV6-5	CATEENRGNQPQHF	TGTGCCACCGAGGAAAACAGGGGCAATCAGCCCCAGCATTTT
TRBD2	few	TRBJ2-2	TRBV19	CASSVSGSRNTGELFF	TGTGCCAGTAGTGTTAGCGGGAGTCGCAACACCGGGGAGCTGTTTTTT
.	.	TRBJ1-2	TRBV7-2	CASSLRAGAENGYTF	TGTGCCAGCAGCTTAAGGGCAGGGGCGGAGAATGGCTACACCTTC
.	.	TRBJ1-1	TRBV2	CASSPWTTSNTEAFF	TGTGCCAGCAGCCCCTGGACAACCTCGAACACTGAAGCTTTCTTT
.	.	TRBJ2-1	TRBV24-1	CATSDLREGAVDNEQFF	TGTGCCACCAGTGATTTGCGGGAGGGGGCAGTCGACAATGAGCAGTTCTTC
TRBD2	.	TRBJ2-3	TRBV10-3	CASRGLAGVVDTQYF	TGTGCCAGTAGGGGACTAGCGGGGGTTGTAGATACGCAGTATTTT
.	.	TRBJ1-1	TRBV10-2	CASSDQGMNTEAFF	TGCGCCAGCAGTGATCAGGGGATGAACACTGAAGCTTTCTTT
.	.	TRBJ1-3	TRBV7-9	CASSPGRRNTIYF	TGTGCCAGCAGCCCAGGGCGAAGAAACACCATATATTTT
.	.	TRBJ1-3	TRBV16	CASSQFAGADGNTIYF	TGTGCCAGCAGCCAATTTGCAGGGGCGGATGGAAACACCATATATTTT
TRBD2	.	TRBJ2-3	TRBV9	CASSVASGTRSRTDTQYF	TGTGCCAGCAGCGTAGCTAGCGGGACAAGGTCTCGCACAGATACGCAGTATTTT
.	.	TRBJ2-2	TRBV10-1	CASSLGTPGELFF	TGCGCCAGCAGTCTTGGGACACCCGGGGAGCTGTTTTTT
TRBD1	few	TRBJ1-1	TRBV19	CASSSEGTAMNTEAFF	TGTGCCAGTAGTTCAGAGGGGACAGCCATGAACACTGAAGCTTTCTTT
.	.	TRBJ1-3	TRBV4-2	CASSQEIRGNTIYF	TGTGCCAGCAGCCAAGAAATCAGGGGTAACACCATATATTTT
TRBD1	.	TRBJ1-2	TRBV27	CASRGVDRGRTTF	TGTGCCAGCAGGGGGGTGGACAGGGGGCGAACCACCTTT
.	.	TRBJ2-1	TRBV19	CASRERGLSYNEQFF	TGTGCCAGTAGGGAAAGGGGCCTCTCCTACAATGAGCAGTTCTTC
TRBD2	.	TRBJ2-3	TRBV5-1	CASSYRLAGGVTDTQYF	TGCGCCAGCAGCTATCGACTAGCGGGAGGGGTCACAGATACGCAGTATTTT
TRBD1	.	TRBJ1-2	TRBV30	CAWGPGGSYGYTF	TGTGCCTGGGGGCCAGGGGGCAGCTATGGCTACACCTTC
.	.	TRBJ2-1	TRBV6-5	CASKTNRRNEQFF	TGTGCCAGCAAAACAAACCGCCGCAATGAGCAGTTCTTC
TRBD2	.	TRBJ2-2	TRBV13	CASSPLAGGLSGELFF	TGTGCCAGCAGCCCCCTCGCGGGAGGGCTCTCCGGGGAGCTGTTTTTT
TRBD1	.	TRBJ1-5	TRBV30	CAWSNPRDRGDQPQHF	TGTGCCTGGAGTAATCCAAGGGACAGGGGGGACCAGCCCCAGCATTTT
.	once	TRBJ2-5	TRBV5-1	CASSLGRGGKTQYF	TGCGCCAGCAGCTTGGGGCGGGGTGGGAAGACCCAGTACTTC
TRBD2	once	TRBJ2-3	TRBV11-2	CASSLATSGGTDTQYF	TGTGCCAGCAGCTTAGCGACTAGCGGGGGAACAGATACGCAGTATTTT
.	.	TRBJ1-4	TRBV11-2	CASSFQDNEKLFF	TGTGCCAGCAGCTTCCAGGATAATGAAAAACTGTTTTTT
TRBD1	.	TRBJ2-3	TRBV5-1	CASSFRQGADTQYF	TGCGCCAGCAGCTTTCGACAGGGGGCAGATACGCAGTATTTT